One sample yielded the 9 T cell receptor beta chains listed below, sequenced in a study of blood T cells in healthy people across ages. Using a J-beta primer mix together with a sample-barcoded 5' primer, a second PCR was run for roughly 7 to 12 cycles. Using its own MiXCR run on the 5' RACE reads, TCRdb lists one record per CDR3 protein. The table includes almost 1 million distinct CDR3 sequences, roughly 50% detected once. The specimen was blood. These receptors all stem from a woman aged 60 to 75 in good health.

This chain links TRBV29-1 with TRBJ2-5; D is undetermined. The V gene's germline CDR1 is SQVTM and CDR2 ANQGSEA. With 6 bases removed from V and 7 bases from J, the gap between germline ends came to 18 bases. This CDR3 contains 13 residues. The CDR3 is CSVALTPTGTQYF. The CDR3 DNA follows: TGCAGCGTCGCCCTTACACCTACCGGGACCCAGTACTTC.

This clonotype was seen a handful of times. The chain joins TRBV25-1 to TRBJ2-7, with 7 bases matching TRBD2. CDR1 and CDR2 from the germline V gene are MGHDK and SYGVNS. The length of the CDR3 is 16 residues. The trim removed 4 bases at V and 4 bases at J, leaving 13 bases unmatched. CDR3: CASSGGLLRSGYEQYF. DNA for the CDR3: TGTGCCAGCAGTGGGGGACTATTAAGGTCTGGATACGAGCAGTACTTC.

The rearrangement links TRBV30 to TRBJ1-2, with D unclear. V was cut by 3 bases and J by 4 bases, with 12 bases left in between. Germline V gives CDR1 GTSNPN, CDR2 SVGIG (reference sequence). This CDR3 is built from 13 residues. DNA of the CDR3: TGTGCCTGGAGCAAACAGCGACTCTATGGCTACACCTTC. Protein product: CAWSKQRLYGYTF.

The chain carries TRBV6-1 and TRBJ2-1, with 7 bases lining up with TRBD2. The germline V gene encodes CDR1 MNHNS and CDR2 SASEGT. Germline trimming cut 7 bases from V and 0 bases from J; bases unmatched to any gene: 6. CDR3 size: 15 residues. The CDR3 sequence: CASTEIAGSYNEQFF. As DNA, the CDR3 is TGTGCCAGCACTGAGATAGCGGGCTCCTACAATGAGCAGTTCTTC.

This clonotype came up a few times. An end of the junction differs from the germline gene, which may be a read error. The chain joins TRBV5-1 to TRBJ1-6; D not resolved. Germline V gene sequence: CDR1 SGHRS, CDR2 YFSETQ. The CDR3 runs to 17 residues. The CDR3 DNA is TGCGCCAGCAGCTTGGTTTCCACGGACGGAGCGAATTCACCCCTCCATTTT. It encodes CASSLVSTDGANSPLHF.

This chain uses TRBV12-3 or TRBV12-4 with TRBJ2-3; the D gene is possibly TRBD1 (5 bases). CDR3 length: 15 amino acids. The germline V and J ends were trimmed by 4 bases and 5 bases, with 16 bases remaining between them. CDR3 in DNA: TGTGCCAGCAGTTCTCTTGTGGGGCCCGGAGATACGCAGTATTTT. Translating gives CASSSLVGPGDTQYF.

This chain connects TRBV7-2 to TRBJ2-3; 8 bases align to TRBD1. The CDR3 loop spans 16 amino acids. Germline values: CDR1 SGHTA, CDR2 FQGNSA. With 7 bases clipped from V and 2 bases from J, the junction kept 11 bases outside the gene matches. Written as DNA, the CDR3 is TGTGCCAGCAACGACTGGGACAGGCTGTACACAGATACGCAGTATTTT. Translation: CASNDWDRLYTDTQYF.

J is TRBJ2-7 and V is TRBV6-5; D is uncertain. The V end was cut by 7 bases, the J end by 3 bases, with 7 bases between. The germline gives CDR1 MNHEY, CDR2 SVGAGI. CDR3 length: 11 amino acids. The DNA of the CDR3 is TGTGCCAGCATACGTTTCTACGAGCAGTACTTC. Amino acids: CASIRFYEQYF.

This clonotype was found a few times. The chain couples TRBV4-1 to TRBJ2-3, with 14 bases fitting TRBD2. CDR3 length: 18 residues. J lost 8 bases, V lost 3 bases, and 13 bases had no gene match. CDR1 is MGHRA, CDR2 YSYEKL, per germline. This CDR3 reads CASSHSTTGLAGEGTQYF. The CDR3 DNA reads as TGCGCCAGCAGCCATTCTACTACGGGACTAGCGGGAGAAGGTACGCAGTATTTT.